Listed below are T cell receptor beta chains from one sample, sequenced in a study of identifying expanded T cells in peripheral blood. Here immunoSEQ multiplex PCR was the method, and the copy in TCRdb shows in-frame clones only, minus some. The repertoire has about 58,000 clones, roughly 89% of them found once; the top ten carry roughly 3.5%. What was sequenced was blood. These TCRs come from a person aged 18 to 75 in good health. Each CDR3 is given with its conserved first and last residue. The order of the fields is clone size, J gene, V gene, D gene, CDR3 DNA, CDR3 protein. The D gene is left open where the match is weak. Where a row states a size, it is once, few, many or the class of an expanded clone; other rows omit it.

size: -
J: TRBJ2-5
V: TRBV7-2
D: TRBD1
DNA: TGTGCCAGCAGCTTAGCCCTGACAGGGCAAGAGACCCAGTACTTC
CDR3: CASSLALTGQETQYF

size: -
J: TRBJ1-1
V: TRBV4-2
D: -
DNA: TGTGCCAGCAGCCTACACCCCGCCAACACTGAAGCTTTCTTT
CDR3: CASSLHPANTEAFF

size: -
J: TRBJ1-1
V: TRBV29-1
D: -
DNA: TGCAGCGTTCCCGGGCCGGGGGGCGCTGAAGCTTTCTTT
CDR3: CSVPGPGGAEAFF

size: once
J: TRBJ2-3
V: TRBV5-3
D: -
DNA: TGTGCCAGAAGCTTGGTCGGGCTAGCGTCCACGAGCACAGATACGCAGTATTTT
CDR3: CARSLVGLASTSTDTQYF

size: -
J: TRBJ1-5
V: TRBV10-3
D: -
DNA: TGTGCCATCAGTGATCAACAAATATCCGATAGCAATCAGCCCCAGCATTTT
CDR3: CAISDQQISDSNQPQHF

size: -
J: TRBJ2-5
V: TRBV29-1
D: -
DNA: TGCAGCGTCCCCGGGACATTAGAAGAGACCCAGTACTTC
CDR3: CSVPGTLEETQYF

size: -
J: TRBJ2-4
V: TRBV4-2
D: TRBD1
DNA: TGTGCCAGCAGCCAAGATGGGACAGGGGGTTACATTCAGTACTTC
CDR3: CASSQDGTGGYIQYF

size: -
J: TRBJ1-1
V: TRBV6-1
D: -
DNA: TGTGCCAGCAGCTACTTGAACACTGAAGCTTTCTTT
CDR3: CASSYLNTEAFF

size: -
J: TRBJ2-3
V: TRBV13
D: -
DNA: TGTGCCAGCAGCTTACCCGGCGGGGTAGATACGCAGTATTTT
CDR3: CASSLPGGVDTQYF

size: -
J: TRBJ2-7
V: TRBV2
D: TRBD1
DNA: TGTGCCAGCAGTGAAGGGCAGGGGGCCTACTACGAGCAGTACTTC
CDR3: CASSEGQGAYYEQYF

size: -
J: TRBJ2-3
V: TRBV11-3
D: -
DNA: TGTGCCAGCAGCCCCCCGGGTACAGATACGCAGTATTTT
CDR3: CASSPPGTDTQYF

size: -
J: TRBJ2-2
V: TRBV14
D: TRBD1
DNA: TGTGCCAGCAGAGGGACAGCTCCCACCGGGGAGCTGTTTTTT
CDR3: CASRGTAPTGELFF

size: -
J: TRBJ1-3
V: TRBV7-2
D: -
DNA: TGTGCCAGCAACCTGCGCTCTGGAAACACCATATATTTT
CDR3: CASNLRSGNTIYF

size: few
J: TRBJ1-6
V: TRBV7-2
D: -
DNA: TGTGCCAGCCGGGACTATAATTCACCCCTCCACTTT
CDR3: CASRDYNSPLHF

size: -
J: TRBJ2-6
V: TRBV9
D: TRBD1
DNA: TGTGCCAGCAGCGTAGAGGGACAGCCTCGGGGGGCCAACGTCCTGACTTTC
CDR3: CASSVEGQPRGANVLTF

size: -
J: TRBJ1-5
V: TRBV4-1
D: -
DNA: TGCGCCAGCAGCCAAGACAGGGGCAATCAGCCCCAGCATTTT
CDR3: CASSQDRGNQPQHF

size: -
J: TRBJ1-1
V: TRBV18
D: -
DNA: TGTGCCAGCTCCCCCCCAGGATACGACACTGAAGCTTTCTTT
CDR3: CASSPPGYDTEAFF

size: -
J: TRBJ1-3
V: TRBV4-3
D: TRBD1
DNA: TGCGCCAGCAGCCAAGAGACAGGGGGAGGAAACACCATATATTTT
CDR3: CASSQETGGGNTIYF

size: -
J: TRBJ2-6
V: TRBV7-9
D: -
DNA: TGTGCCAGCAGCTTAGATAGGCTCCTTGGTCGGGCCAACGTCCTGACTTTC
CDR3: CASSLDRLLGRANVLTF

size: -
J: TRBJ2-2
V: TRBV9
D: TRBD2
DNA: TGTGCCAGCAGCGTCCGGGAGGACGTACGCACCGGGGAGCTGTTTTTT
CDR3: CASSVREDVRTGELFF

size: -
J: TRBJ2-1
V: TRBV4-1
D: TRBD2
DNA: TGCGCCAGCAGCCAAGCCCTAGCGGGTATTTACAATGAGCAGTTCTTC
CDR3: CASSQALAGIYNEQFF

size: -
J: TRBJ1-1
V: TRBV6-5
D: TRBD1
DNA: TGTGCCAGCAGTTTGACAGGGACGGGGACTGAAGCTTTCTTT
CDR3: CASSLTGTGTEAFF

size: -
J: TRBJ2-3
V: TRBV4-1
D: -
DNA: TGCGCCAGCAGCCAAGTCGGGGCGTCGGGGTTAAGCACAGATACGCAGTATTTT
CDR3: CASSQVGASGLSTDTQYF

size: -
J: TRBJ2-5
V: TRBV5-6
D: TRBD1
DNA: TGTGCCAGCAGCTGGGACAGCCAAGAGACCCAGTACTTC
CDR3: CASSWDSQETQYF

size: -
J: TRBJ2-7
V: TRBV7-2
D: TRBD2
DNA: TGTGCCAGCAGCTTAGCTAGCGGGGGGGTCTACGAGCAGTACTTC
CDR3: CASSLASGGVYEQYF

size: -
J: TRBJ2-1
V: TRBV11-2
D: -
DNA: TGTGCCAGCAGCTTAGGGCTAGACGCCTACAATGAGCAGTTCTTC
CDR3: CASSLGLDAYNEQFF

size: -
J: TRBJ1-2
V: TRBV11-3
D: -
DNA: TGTGCCAGCCGCAGCTTAGTGTCACAGCCGTATGGCTACACCTTC
CDR3: CASRSLVSQPYGYTF

size: -
J: TRBJ1-6
V: TRBV27
D: TRBD1
DNA: TGTGCCAGCAGTTTTATTGTTGGGACAGGGGTAGGGGCCCTCCACTTT
CDR3: CASSFIVGTGVGALHF

size: -
J: TRBJ2-3
V: TRBV11-2
D: -
DNA: TGTGCCAGCAGCTTCAGACGGGCCTCGGACACAGATACGCAGTATTTT
CDR3: CASSFRRASDTDTQYF

size: -
J: TRBJ1-2
V: TRBV21-1
D: -
DNA: TGTGCCAGCAGCAAAGATGACCCCGGGACAGACCCCAACTATGGCTACACCTTC
CDR3: CASSKDDPGTDPNYGYTF

size: -
J: TRBJ1-2
V: TRBV6-6
D: -
DNA: TGTGCCAGCAGTTACTCGTCCTCGGGGAGGAATGGCTACACCTTC
CDR3: CASSYSSSGRNGYTF

size: once
J: TRBJ2-7
V: TRBV27
D: TRBD1
DNA: TGTGCCAGCAGAACGCCGGGACAGGGGGCCTACGAGCAGTACTTC
CDR3: CASRTPGQGAYEQYF

size: -
J: TRBJ1-5
V: TRBV7-2
D: TRBD1
DNA: TGTGCCAGCAGCCATGAGACAGGGAACAATCAGCCCCAGCATTTT
CDR3: CASSHETGNNQPQHF

size: -
J: TRBJ1-1
V: TRBV14
D: -
DNA: TGTGCCAGCAGCCGATGGGCTGAAGCTTTCTTT
CDR3: CASSRWAEAFF

size: -
J: TRBJ2-7
V: TRBV7-2
D: TRBD2
DNA: TGTGCCAGCAGCTTAGGGACTAGCGGGGGGTACGAGCAGTACTTC
CDR3: CASSLGTSGGYEQYF

size: -
J: TRBJ2-4
V: TRBV5-1
D: -
DNA: TGCGCCAGCAGCCCCGGCCTGAGCATGGGGTTAGGCGAAAACATTCAGTACTTC
CDR3: CASSPGLSMGLGENIQYF

size: once
J: TRBJ2-7
V: TRBV27
D: -
DNA: TGTGCCAGCAGTTTATCAATTTCTAGCTCCTACGAGCAGTACTTC
CDR3: CASSLSISSSYEQYF

size: medium-sized
J: TRBJ1-2
V: TRBV30
D: -
DNA: TGTGCCTGGGGGACGAACTATGGCTACACCTTC
CDR3: CAWGTNYGYTF

size: -
J: TRBJ2-2
V: TRBV2
D: -
DNA: TGTGCCAGCAGTCGGACGGGAAACACCGGGGAGCTGTTTTTT
CDR3: CASSRTGNTGELFF

size: few
J: TRBJ2-5
V: TRBV28
D: TRBD1
DNA: TGTGCCAGCAGCGGGACAGGGTACCAAGAGACCCAGTACTTC
CDR3: CASSGTGYQETQYF

size: -
J: TRBJ2-7
V: TRBV7-6
D: -
DNA: TGTGCCAGCAGCTTAGAGGCCAGTCACTACGAGCAGTACTTC
CDR3: CASSLEASHYEQYF

size: few
J: TRBJ2-3
V: TRBV29-1
D: -
DNA: TGCAGCGTTATTCGGGATAGCACAGATACGCAGTATTTT
CDR3: CSVIRDSTDTQYF

size: once
J: TRBJ2-3
V: TRBV18
D: TRBD2
DNA: TGTGCCAGCTCACCAAACGGACTAGCGGGAGGTACGCAGTATTTT
CDR3: CASSPNGLAGGTQYF

size: once
J: TRBJ2-7
V: TRBV7-2
D: TRBD2
DNA: TGTGCCAGCACCCCCAACGGGCTAGCGGGACTGGAGCAGTACTTC
CDR3: CASTPNGLAGLEQYF

size: -
J: TRBJ2-3
V: TRBV7-2
D: TRBD2
DNA: TGTGCCAGCAGCGCCGGGACTAGCGGGACAGATACGCAGTATTTT
CDR3: CASSAGTSGTDTQYF

size: -
J: TRBJ2-5
V: TRBV5-4
D: -
DNA: TGTGCCAGCAGCTTGGGCAGGGCCGGTGCAGAGACCCAGTACTTC
CDR3: CASSLGRAGAETQYF

size: -
J: TRBJ1-4
V: TRBV7-6
D: -
DNA: TGTGCCAGCAGCTTAGGAGCAGGGAAAGTGTTTTTT
CDR3: CASSLGAGKVFF

size: -
J: TRBJ2-5
V: TRBV7-8
D: -
DNA: TGTGCCAGCAGCTTCCAAGAGACCCAGTACTTC
CDR3: CASSFQETQYF

size: -
J: TRBJ1-5
V: TRBV30
D: -
DNA: TGTGCCTGGAGAGGGGGGGGTAGCAATCAGCCCCAGCATTTT
CDR3: CAWRGGGSNQPQHF

size: -
J: TRBJ2-2
V: TRBV11-2
D: TRBD1
DNA: TGTGCCAGCAGCTTAGGTGCCAGGGGGCCTTACGGCGGAGCTGTTTTT
CDR3: CASSLGARGPYGGAVF

size: -
J: TRBJ1-4
V: TRBV18
D: TRBD1
DNA: TGTGCCAGCTCACCGGGACAGGGAGGTTTGACTAATGAAAAACTGTTTTTT
CDR3: CASSPGQGGLTNEKLFF

size: -
J: TRBJ2-1
V: TRBV6-5
D: TRBD2
DNA: TGTGCCAGCAGTCCCGCTAGCGGGAGCGGGGATGAGCAGTTCTTC
CDR3: CASSPASGSGDEQFF

size: medium-sized
J: TRBJ2-1
V: TRBV27
D: -
DNA: TGTGCCAGCAGTTCGGGGGCGGACAATGAGCAGTTCTTC
CDR3: CASSSGADNEQFF

size: -
J: TRBJ2-7
V: TRBV5-1
D: TRBD1
DNA: TGCGCCAGCAGCTGGACAGGGCCCTACGAGCAGTACTTC
CDR3: CASSWTGPYEQYF

size: once
J: TRBJ1-1
V: TRBV6-5
D: -
DNA: TGTGCCAGCAGTTCTGAGGGCGGCGGGAACACTGAAGCTTTCTTT
CDR3: CASSSEGGGNTEAFF

size: few
J: TRBJ2-1
V: TRBV19
D: -
DNA: TGTGCCAGTAGTATGTGGAATGAGCAGTTCTTC
CDR3: CASSMWNEQFF

size: -
J: TRBJ2-2
V: TRBV5-1
D: -
DNA: TGCGCCAGCAGGTCTGACACCGGGGAGCTGTTTTTT
CDR3: CASRSDTGELFF

size: once
J: TRBJ2-5
V: TRBV5-1
D: -
DNA: TGCGCCAGCAGCCCAGGAAGTTTAGAGACCCAGTACTTC
CDR3: CASSPGSLETQYF

size: -
J: TRBJ1-2
V: TRBV29-1
D: -
DNA: TGCAGCGTTGATAGACAGGAGTATGGCTACACCTTC
CDR3: CSVDRQEYGYTF

size: -
J: TRBJ1-4
V: TRBV7-9
D: TRBD1
DNA: TGTGCCAGCAGCTTAGTCGGGACAGGGCATGAAAAACTGTTTTTT
CDR3: CASSLVGTGHEKLFF